This TCR beta chain was captured in a study of blood T cell repertoires in COVID-19. Study context: PBMCs, B-cell-depleted T cells, or T cells provided the cDNA or gDNA that made up the material.

Libraries were prepared by immunoSEQ multiplex PCR; TCRdb keeps only in-frame clonotypes and omits some of them. The data show approximately 210,000 clones, around nine tenths seen once. The trim removed 2 bases at V and 3 bases at J, leaving 4 bases unmatched. CDR1 is SGHVS, CDR2 FQNEAQ, per germline. The CDR3 length is 15 residues. The receptor comes from a young man in a cohort exposed to, infected with or recovered from COVID-19 (not recorded which). This chain uses TRBV7-8 with TRBJ1-5; 7 positions match TRBD1. Sequenced material: PBMCs or T cells enriched from blood (not recorded which). The CDR3 region is CASSLWGQLNQPQHF. The CDR3 DNA is TGTGCCAGCAGCTTATGGGGACAGCTCAATCAGCCCCAGCATTTT.